The next 24 T cell receptor beta chains were all read from a single sample in a study of T cells in Graves' hyperthyroidism and ophthalmopathy. RNA transcripts gave rise to amplified TCR beta CDR3 regions. Primed by the HTBI set, a first-round RT-PCR was run on the TCR CDR3. TCRdb ran MiXCR on the multiplex PCR reads and lists one entry per CDR3 protein. The repertoire includes about 600,000 distinct CDR3 sequences, roughly 15% of them detected once, and 2.5% to 4% sits in the top ten. The sequenced sample was blood. These receptors were obtained from a woman in her thirties or forties with Graves' ophthalmopathy.

The chain couples TRBV5-6 to TRBJ1-3; D may be TRBD1 (5 bases). The germline gives CDR1 SGHDT, CDR2 YYEEEE. This CDR3 contains 15 residues. V lost 0 bases and J 5 bases, leaving 12 bases between the germline ends. CDR3 sequence reads: CASSLEKRGRNTIYF. DNA of the CDR3: TGTGCCAGCAGCTTGGAAAAGAGGGGAAGAAACACCATATATTTT.

A remark on this clonotype: Possible read error: a much larger clone is one base away. The chain combines TRBV20-1 with TRBJ2-7, with a tentative D call TRBD2 (6 bases). Per the germline V gene, CDR1 is DFQATT and CDR2 is SNEGSKA (reference sequence). Trimming shortened V by 7 bases and J by 2 bases, and 15 bases separated the two germline ends. The CDR3 consists of 13 residues. Written as DNA, the CDR3 is TGCAGTGTCGGGACTGCTCCTCCCTACGAGCAGTACTTC. This translates into CSVGTAPPYEQYF.

J is TRBJ2-1 and V is TRBV20-1; D is ambiguous. Trimming shortened V by 1 base and J by 6 bases, and 13 bases separated the two germline ends. The germline V gene has CDR1 DFQATT and CDR2 SNEGSKA (reference sequence). The CDR3 sequence is 14 residues long. CDR3 residues: CSARVSRASNEQFF. The CDR3 DNA reads TGCAGTGCTAGAGTTTCCCGGGCCAGCAATGAGCAGTTCTTC.

The chain carries TRBV29-1 and TRBJ2-1; 11 bases match TRBD2. The germline V gene encodes CDR1 SQVTM and CDR2 ANQGSEA. CDR3 length: 16 amino acids. J gave up 2 bases and V 2 bases, and 5 bases lay outside the gene matches. This CDR3 is CSVESPGLAAYNEQFF. CDR3 nucleotides: TGCAGCGTTGAAAGCCCGGGACTAGCGGCCTACAATGAGCAGTTCTTC.

This clonotype was seen just once. This may come from a read error, since a much larger clone is one base off. The gene calls are TRBV6-1 and TRBJ1-5; a weak D match, TRBD1 (5 bases). The CDR3 contains 15 residues. Germline V gene sequence: CDR1 MNHNS, CDR2 SASEGT. CDR3 in DNA: TGTGCCAGCGGTGAAGGTGGGACCTTCACTCAGCCCCAGCATTTT. The encoded protein is CASGEGGTFTQPQHF.

This clonotype was observed a few times. V and J are TRBV10-3 and TRBJ1-1; possibly TRBD1 for D (5 bases). In germline, CDR1 is ENHRY, CDR2 SYGVKD. V gave up 2 bases and J gave up 0 bases, with 10 bases separating them. The CDR3 runs 15 residues. CDR3 bases: TGTGCCATCAGTGAGCGGGGCGGAATGAACACTGAAGCTTTCTTT. This translates into CAISERGGMNTEAFF.

This clonotype was detected many times. The chain employs TRBV28 and TRBJ2-1; possibly TRBD2 for D (8 bases). The CDR3 is 15 residues long. Trimming pared 6 bases from V and 7 bases from J, leaving 19 bases between. Germline CDR1 and CDR2: MDHEN and SYDVKM. CDR3 protein: CASSPPGGLVNEQFF. The CDR3 region has the DNA TGTGCCAGCAGCCCCCCAGGGGGACTAGTTAATGAGCAGTTCTTC.

The V and J genes are TRBV7-9 and TRBJ1-5; TRBD1 is a possible D gene (6 bases). The V end lost 5 bases, the J end lost 6 bases, and 14 bases lay between the germline ends. The germline V gene encodes CDR1 SEHNR and CDR2 FQNEAQ (reference sequence). CDR3 size: 14 residues. This CDR3 reads CASSVGGLGQPQHF. The DNA of the CDR3 is TGTGCCAGCAGCGTCGGGGGCTTGGGTCAGCCCCAGCATTTT.

This clonotype was seen ten or more times. The rearrangement uses TRBV11-2 and TRBJ1-1, with D maybe TRBD1 (5 bases). The CDR3 runs 15 residues. Germline values: CDR1 SGHAT, CDR2 FQNNGV. Trimming took 1 base from V and 0 from J, leaving 9 bases between them. DNA of the CDR3: TGTGCCAGCAGCTTAGTGGGGGGACTGAACACTGAAGCTTTCTTT. Translating gives CASSLVGGLNTEAFF.

This clonotype was seen at least ten times. The J gene is TRBJ2-7, the V gene TRBV28; 7 positions match TRBD1. V gave up 5 bases and J gave up 4 bases; unmatched junction bases: 5. The CDR3 spans 13 residues. From germline, CDR1 is MDHEN and CDR2 SYDVKM. Here the CDR3 reads CASSLMGQYEQYF. CDR3 coding DNA: TGTGCCAGCAGTCTTATGGGACAGTACGAGCAGTACTTC.

This clonotype was recorded many times. The rearrangement links TRBV11-2 to TRBJ1-4, with 7 bases that match TRBD1. CDR1 SGHAT and CDR2 FQNNGV come from the germline V gene. The CDR3 consists of 17 residues. With V trimmed by 5 bases and J by 3 bases, 12 bases remained unmatched. The CDR3 sequence: CASSPGTASLANEKLFF. The CDR3 DNA sequence: TGTGCCAGCAGCCCCGGGACAGCCTCCCTGGCTAATGAAAAACTGTTTTTT.

This clonotype has ten or more counts. This chain uses TRBV20-1 with TRBJ1-2, with a weak D call TRBD1 (5 bases). The CDR3 spans 15 residues. The germline V gene has CDR1 DFQATT and CDR2 SNEGSKA (reference sequence). Between the trimmed V and J ends, which lost 0 bases and 4 bases, there was a span of 15 bases. The CDR3 loop reads CSARDIRELVYGYTF. The DNA for the CDR3 is TGCAGTGCTAGAGATATCAGGGAGTTGGTCTATGGCTACACCTTC.

The chain has TRBV28 and TRBJ2-3, with no clear D. The germline CDR1 and CDR2 sequences are MDHEN and SYDVKM. CDR3 length: 13 amino acids. V was shortened by 5 bases and J by 2 bases, with 8 bases between the two germline ends. CDR3 amino acids: CASSGVFTDTQYF. CDR3 sequence (DNA): TGTGCCAGCAGTGGGGTGTTCACAGATACGCAGTATTTT.

This clonotype has only a few counts. The chain combines TRBV29-1 with TRBJ2-1; 9 nucleotides agree with TRBD1. The CDR3 extends over 14 amino acids. The germline gives CDR1 SQVTM, CDR2 ANQGSEA. J lost 3 bases, V lost 7 bases, and 7 bases had no gene match. CDR3: CSARTGVFYNEQFF. In DNA, the CDR3 is TGCAGCGCAAGGACAGGGGTATTCTACAATGAGCAGTTCTTC.

The chain has TRBV3-1 and TRBJ1-4; D is ambiguous. The CDR3 totals 15 residues. V gave up 4 bases and J gave up 0 bases, with 9 bases separating them. CDR1 and CDR2 from the germline V gene are LGHDT and YNNKEL (reference sequence). The CDR3 DNA follows: TGTGCCAGCAGCCGGGAAGGCGCAACTAATGAAAAACTGTTTTTT. Encoded protein: CASSREGATNEKLFF.

This clonotype has at least ten counts. The rearrangement joins TRBV28 to TRBJ2-2, with a weak D call TRBD1 (5 bases). With 5 bases removed from V and 2 bases from J, the gap between germline ends came to 12 bases. Germline CDR1 MDHEN, CDR2 SYDVKM. The CDR3 consists of 15 residues. The CDR3 loop is CASSLLRANTGELFF. CDR3 nucleotides: TGTGCCAGCAGTCTACTCAGGGCTAACACCGGGGAGCTGTTTTTT.

This clonotype has just a few counts. The V and J genes are TRBV6-1 and TRBJ1-4, with TRBD1 identical over 10 bases. V shed 6 bases and J 8 bases; nucleotides not matched to a gene: 9. The CDR3 runs 15 residues. CDR1 is MNHNS and CDR2 is SASEGT in the germline V gene. CDR3 DNA: TGTGCCAGCAGCCCTCGGGACAGGGGACCCGAAAAACTGTTTTTT. Protein product: CASSPRDRGPEKLFF.

In its sample, this clonotype was seen a few times. The V gene is TRBV9, the J gene TRBJ1-2, with a possible D match to TRBD1 (6 bases). The V end lost 4 bases, the J end lost 3 bases, and 13 bases lay between the germline ends. Germline CDR1 SGDLS, CDR2 YYNGEE. The CDR3 has 14 amino acids. The CDR3 protein is CASSPRTDHYGYTF. In DNA, the CDR3 is TGTGCCAGCAGCCCCCGGACAGATCACTATGGCTACACCTTC.

J is TRBJ1-1 and V is TRBV2, with 8 bases fitting TRBD1. Looked up from germline, CDR1 is SNHLY and CDR2 is FYNNEI. The junction had 5 bases not matched to a gene; V was cut back by 5 bases and J by 3 bases. The CDR3 loop spans 14 amino acids. The CDR3 DNA reads TGTGCCAGCAGTCCAGGGGGCACCGACACTGAAGCTTTCTTT. This sequence encodes CASSPGGTDTEAFF.

The chain's CDR3 is CATSDFGGDNEQFF. CDR3 bases: TGTGCCACCAGTGATTTCGGGGGCGACAATGAGCAGTTCTTC. The rearrangement links TRBV24-1 to TRBJ2-1, with D tentatively TRBD1 or TRBD2 (6 bases each). Germline CDR1 and CDR2: KGHDR and SFDVKD. Between the trimmed V and J ends, which lost 1 base and 5 bases, there was a span of 8 bases. This CDR3 is built from 14 residues.

This clonotype was detected many times. The chain has TRBV10-3 and TRBJ2-1, with 13 bases that match TRBD2. The CDR3 has 14 amino acids. CDR1 is ENHRY, CDR2 SYGVKD, per germline. With 10 bases clipped from V and 2 bases from J, the junction kept 2 bases outside the gene matches. The CDR3 region has the DNA TGTGCCACCGGGACTAGCGGGACCTACAATGAGCAGTTCTTC. It codes for CATGTSGTYNEQFF.

The table lists this clonotype with many counts. CDR3 residues: CASSVAGGLSEQYF. In nucleotides, the CDR3 is TGTGCCAGCAGTGTAGCGGGAGGTTTGAGCGAGCAGTACTTC. V and J are TRBV2 and TRBJ2-7, with 10 bases aligning to TRBD2. CDR3 length: 14 amino acids. Germline-derived CDR1 and CDR2 are SNHLY and FYNNEI. J gave up 6 bases and V 4 bases, and 6 bases lay outside the gene matches. Full variable domain (missing parts from reference TRBV2 and TRBJ2-7): EPEVTQTPSHQVTQMGQEVILRCVPISNHLYFYWYRQILGQKVEFLVSFYNNEISEKSEIFDDQFSVERPDGSNFTLKIRSTKLEDSAMYFCASSVAGGLSEQYFGPGTRLTVT.

Many counts were recorded for this clonotype. The gene calls are TRBV18 and TRBJ1-3; D is uncertain. The V end was cut by 2 bases, the J end by 3 bases, with 5 bases between. The CDR3 covers 13 residues. In germline, CDR1 is KGHSH, CDR2 LQKENI. The CDR3 coding sequence is TGTGCCAGCTCACCAGGGGTTGGAAACACCATATATTTT. Translated: CASSPGVGNTIYF.

This clonotype was observed at least ten times. The chain has TRBV2 and TRBJ1-5, with TRBD1 as a possible D gene (5 bases). The V gene lost 5 bases and the J gene lost 7 bases, with 15 bases spanning the gap. Germline CDR1 SNHLY, CDR2 FYNNEI. This CDR3 comprises 14 residues. As DNA, the CDR3 is TGTGCCAGCAGTTACCAGGGAAGGCAGCAGCCCCAGCATTTT. This translates into CASSYQGRQQPQHF.